These 5 T cell receptor beta chains came from one sample sequenced in a study of PD-L1 blockade in urothelial cancer. The time point was: peripheral blood 6 weeks after treatment start. Sequencing was performed with immunoSEQ multiplex PCR; in TCRdb, only in-frame clones are kept and a portion is missing. The sample contains fewer than 50,000 clones, roughly 90% of which appear only once. The sample in question was PBMCs, obtained around atezolizumab (anti-PD-L1) treatment. The receptors were sampled from a man aged 55 to 70 with urothelial cancer.

This clone occurred a few times. The rearrangement joins TRBV18 to TRBJ1-3; 7 bases line up with TRBD1. Germline V gene data show CDR1 as KGHSH and CDR2 as LQKENI. CDR3 length equals 14 residues. The J segment lost 2 bases and the V segment lost 6 bases, leaving 4 bases of the junction unmatched. CDR3 coding DNA: TGTGCCAGCTCCCCGGACAGGCCTGGAAACACCATATATTTT. Translated, it gives CASSPDRPGNTIYF.

The chain recombines TRBV5-5 with TRBJ1-5; D remains ambiguous. V lost 2 bases to trimming and J lost 0 bases, with 12 bases between them. Germline V gives CDR1 SGHKS, CDR2 YYEKEE (reference sequence). The CDR3 is made up of 16 amino acids. The DNA for the CDR3 is TGTGCCAGCAGCTTTCACCCCGGAGATAGCAATCAGCCCCAGCATTTT. This codes for CASSFHPGDSNQPQHF.

This chain joins TRBV7-2 and TRBJ1-1, with 7 bases aligning to TRBD1. CDR3 length: 16 residues. Trimming cost V 3 bases and J 1 base; bases outside gene matches: 8. From germline, CDR1 is SGHTA and CDR2 FQGNSA. The CDR3 sequence: CASSFPGQMGNTEAFF. Here the CDR3 DNA reads TGTGCCAGCAGCTTCCCGGGACAGATGGGGAACACTGAAGCTTTCTTT.

A single count supports this clone. The CDR3 DNA sequence: TGTGCCAGCAGCTTGGGGGCAGGGGCTGGAAACACCATATATTTT. Its protein is CASSLGAGAGNTIYF. This rearrangement joins TRBV5-4 to TRBJ1-3; D might be TRBD1 (6 bases). There are 15 residues in the CDR3. V lost 0 bases and J lost 2, with 9 bases in between. Germline loops: CDR1 SGHNT, CDR2 YYREEE (reference sequence).

The J gene is TRBJ2-7, the V gene TRBV6-5, with 7 bases aligning to TRBD1. J was trimmed by 7 bases and V by 2 bases; bases with no gene match: 8. The V gene's germline CDR1 is MNHEY and CDR2 SVGAGI. This CDR3 region has 14 residues. This chain's CDR3 is CASSYDDRAGEQYF. For the CDR3, the DNA is TGTGCCAGCAGTTACGACGACAGGGCTGGAGAGCAGTACTTC.